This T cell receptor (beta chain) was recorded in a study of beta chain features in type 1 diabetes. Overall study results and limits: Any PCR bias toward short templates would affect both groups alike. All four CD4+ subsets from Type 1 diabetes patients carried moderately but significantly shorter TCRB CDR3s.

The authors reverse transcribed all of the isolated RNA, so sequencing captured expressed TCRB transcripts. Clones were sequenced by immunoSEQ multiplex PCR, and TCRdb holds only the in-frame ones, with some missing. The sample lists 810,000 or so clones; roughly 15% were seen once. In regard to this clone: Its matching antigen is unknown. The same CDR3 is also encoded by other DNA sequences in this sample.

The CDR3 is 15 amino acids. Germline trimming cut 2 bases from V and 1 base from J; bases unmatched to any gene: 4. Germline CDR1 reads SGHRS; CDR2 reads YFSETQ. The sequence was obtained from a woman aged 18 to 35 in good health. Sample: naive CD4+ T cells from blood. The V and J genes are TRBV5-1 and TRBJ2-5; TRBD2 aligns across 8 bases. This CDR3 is CASSLPGGFQETQYF. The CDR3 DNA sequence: TGCGCCAGCAGCTTACCGGGAGGGTTCCAAGAGACCCAGTACTTC. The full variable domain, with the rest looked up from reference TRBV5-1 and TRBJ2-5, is KAGVTQTPRYLIKTRGQQVTLSCSPISGHRSVSWYQQTPGQGLQFLFEYFSETQRNKGNFPGRFSGRQFSNSRSEMNVSTLELGDSALYLCASSLPGGFQETQYFGPGTRLLVL.